Given below is one TCR beta chain in context. Clinical histories supplied by participants themselves formed the basis of cohort assignment. The data were obtained in a study of blood T cell repertoires in COVID-19. TCRdb keeps only in-frame clones here, not all; method: immunoSEQ multiplex PCR. Seen here are about 130,000 clones, around 83% observed once, and the top ten hold about 10%. CDR3 size: 16 residues. The germline V gene has CDR1 SNHLY and CDR2 FYNNEI. Trimming at V came to 0 bases and at J to 7 bases, leaving 10 bases not matched to a gene. Sample: PBMCs or T cells enriched from blood (not recorded which). This sequence originates from a man aged 45-65 years who had recovered from COVID-19. The chain carries TRBV2 and TRBJ2-5; 8 nucleotides line up with TRBD2. CDR3 amino acids: CASSEAGTRGGGTQYF. The CDR3 coding sequence is TGTGCCAGCAGTGAAGCCGGGACTAGGGGTGGGGGGACCCAGTACTTC.